One and the same sample provided the 23 T cell receptor beta chains below, sequenced in a study of CD8 T cells in ankylosing spondylitis (dated by TCRdb to between 2016 and 2019). These receptors' targets are unknown. Beyond this particular receptor, the publication reports: Blood from ankylosing spondylitis patients appeared to be characterized by a TCR beta motif composed of roughly eight highly homologous amino acid variants.

The library was prepared using 5' RACE. The sequencer was an Illumina HiSeq 2500. The raw public data were reprocessed by TCRdb itself: fastp quality trimming at Q25, MiXCR clonotype calling, in-frame beta chains only. Merged by CDR3 protein, the rows form single entries marked with the most common genes and DNA. For this sample the table gives 750,000 to 850,000 distinct CDR3 sequences, of which about 10% were detected only once. The ten largest clones represent under 0.6% of the sample. Sequencing was done on a sample of blood, either unsorted or a sorted T cell fraction (not recorded which). The receptors stem from a male donor with ankylosing spondylitis.

This clonotype has a single count. The chain links TRBV4-2 to TRBJ2-2; D may be TRBD1 (5 bases). The V gene lost 1 base and the J gene lost 0 bases, with 9 bases spanning the gap. Germline V gene lookup returns CDR1 LGHNA and CDR2 YNFKEQ. The CDR3 has 16 residues. CDR3 coding DNA: TGTGCCAGCAGCCAAGCCTTGACAGCGAACACCGGGGAGCTGTTTTTT. Translated: CASSQALTANTGELFF.

This clonotype was counted many times. This chain joins TRBV29-1 and TRBJ2-1; TRBD2 matches 9 bases. Germline V gene lookup returns CDR1 SQVTM and CDR2 ANQGSEA. There are 13 residues in the CDR3. V dropped 4 bases and J dropped 4; count of bases not matched to a gene: 2. The CDR3 DNA sequence: TGCAGCGTTGCTAGCGGGATGTACAATGAGCAGTTCTTC. It translates to CSVASGMYNEQFF.

This clonotype was seen a few times. This chain joins TRBV12-3 or TRBV12-4 and TRBJ2-7; 7 bases match TRBD2. V lost 4 bases to trimming and J lost 2 bases; unmatched junction nucleotides: 8. This CDR3 contains 15 residues. The CDR3 DNA reads TGTGCCAGCAGTTACTATGGCGGGAGTGCCTACGAGCAGTACTTC. Its protein is CASSYYGGSAYEQYF.

The V gene is TRBV18, the J gene TRBJ2-2; no clear D. The V gene lost 2 bases and the J gene lost 3 bases, with 10 bases spanning the gap. CDR3 length: 15 amino acids. Germline V gene sequence: CDR1 KGHSH, CDR2 LQKENI. DNA of the CDR3: TGTGCCAGCTCACCAAGCCAGGTGTACACCGGGGAGCTGTTTTTT. Translated, it gives CASSPSQVYTGELFF.

The CDR3 here is CASSQAQTNSPLHF. Here the CDR3 DNA reads TGTGCCAGCTCACAGGCCCAGACAAATTCACCCCTCCACTTT. J is TRBJ1-6 and V is TRBV18; D gene ambiguous. Germline assignment: CDR1 KGHSH and CDR2 LQKENI. Trimming took 4 bases from V and 7 from J, leaving 11 bases between them. The CDR3 covers 14 residues.

The table lists this clonotype with many counts. The chain joins TRBV7-2 to TRBJ2-1; D gene uncertain. Germline V gene data show CDR1 as SGHTA and CDR2 as FQGNSA. This CDR3 has 12 amino acids. V lost 0 bases to trimming and J lost 11 bases, with 8 bases between them. The chain's CDR3 is CASSLATAQQFF. DNA of the CDR3: TGTGCCAGCAGCTTAGCCACAGCGCAGCAGTTCTTC.

A few counts support this clonotype. The chain employs TRBV20-1 and TRBJ2-2, with 7 bases aligning to TRBD1. The V gene's germline CDR1 is DFQATT and CDR2 SNEGSKA (reference sequence). Trimming cost V 1 base and J 2 bases; bases outside gene matches: 13. This CDR3 spans 18 amino acids. The CDR3 protein is CSARVLGQKALNTGELFF. DNA of the CDR3: TGCAGTGCTAGAGTCTTGGGACAGAAGGCCCTAAACACCGGGGAGCTGTTTTTT.

The chain employs TRBV5-1 and TRBJ2-7, with 14 bases identical to TRBD2. The CDR3 is 13 amino acids. V shed 4 bases, J shed 10 bases, and the junction held 4 bases outside the gene matches. Per germline, CDR1 SGHRS and CDR2 YFSETQ. CDR3 residues: CASSGTSGGPQYF. For the CDR3, the DNA is TGCGCCAGCAGCGGGACTAGCGGGGGACCTCAGTACTTC.

This rearrangement joins TRBV20-1 to TRBJ2-2, with TRBD2 matching over 11 bases. V lost 1 base, J lost 2 bases, and 9 bases stayed unmatched. Germline CDR1 reads DFQATT; CDR2 reads SNEGSKA (reference sequence). The CDR3 has 18 residues. The CDR3 bases are TGCAGTGCTAGAGTGGGTAGCGGGGGGGCCCGAAACACCGGGGAGCTGTTTTTT. Translation: CSARVGSGGARNTGELFF.

This clonotype was seen at least ten times. The rearrangement uses TRBV2 and TRBJ2-1; 10 bases map to TRBD2. After removal of 5 bases from V and 4 bases from J, the junction contained 5 bases not matched to a gene. Germline CDR1 SNHLY, CDR2 FYNNEI. The CDR3 spans 15 residues. The CDR3 DNA sequence: TGTGCCAGCAGTTCACTAGCGGGAACTTACAATGAGCAGTTCTTC. It translates to CASSSLAGTYNEQFF. Drawing the rest from reference TRBV2 and TRBJ2-1, the complete variable domain is EPEVTQTPSHQVTQMGQEVILRCVPISNHLYFYWYRQILGQKVEFLVSFYNNEISEKSEIFDDQFSVERPDGSNFTLKIRSTKLEDSAMYFCASSSLAGTYNEQFFGPGTRLTVL.

This clonotype was counted many times. The chain recombines TRBV7-2 with TRBJ2-1, with unresolved D. V was trimmed by 1 base and J by 0 bases, leaving 7 bases between them. Germline V gives CDR1 SGHTA, CDR2 FQGNSA. The CDR3 extends over 15 amino acids. CDR3 residues: CASSLDQSSYNEQFF. The DNA for the CDR3 is TGTGCCAGCAGCTTAGACCAAAGCTCCTACAATGAGCAGTTCTTC.

This clonotype was counted at least ten times. V and J are TRBV29-1 and TRBJ2-5; perhaps TRBD2 as D (5 bases). CDR3 length: 13 amino acids. Trimming pared 6 bases from V and 3 bases from J, leaving 14 bases between. Germline V CDR1 and CDR2: SQVTM, ANQGSEA. The CDR3 DNA is TGCAGCGTGCCCCGGGTAGCGAAAGAGACCCAGTACTTC. This codes for CSVPRVAKETQYF.

The V and J genes are TRBV27 and TRBJ2-1; TRBD1 is a possible D gene (5 bases). CDR3 length: 14 amino acids. Germline V CDR1 and CDR2: MNHEY, SMNVEV (reference sequence). V was cut by 8 bases and J by 4 bases, with 15 bases left in between. The CDR3 DNA is TGTGCCAGCTTCTCAGGGCAGGGTTACAATGAGCAGTTCTTC. It is translated as CASFSGQGYNEQFF.

This clonotype showed up just a few times. The chain combines TRBV20-1 with TRBJ2-7; 9 bases match TRBD1. The CDR3 contains 14 residues. V was clipped by 6 bases and J by 5 bases; unmatched bases: 11. Germline V lookup: CDR1 DFQATT, CDR2 SNEGSKA (reference sequence). The CDR3: CSADSDRGGHEQYF. CDR3 coding DNA: TGCAGTGCCGACTCGGACAGGGGAGGACACGAGCAGTACTTC.

This clonotype was counted a few times. This sequence joins TRBV12-5 and TRBJ2-1, with D unclear. There are 17 residues in the CDR3. V gave up 0 bases and J gave up 2 bases, with 14 bases separating them. Germline CDR1 reads LGHNT; CDR2 reads FRNRAP. CDR3 DNA sequence: TGTGCTAGTGGTTTGGTACTCCTTGGTGATCCCTACAATGAGCAGTTCTTC. Translation gives CASGLVLLGDPYNEQFF.

The rearrangement links TRBV6-1 to TRBJ2-5, with TRBD1 matching 12 bases. This CDR3 spans 16 amino acids. Trimming took 6 bases from V and 6 from J; bases not matched to a gene: 11. Looked up from germline, CDR1 is MNHNS and CDR2 is SASEGT. The CDR3 sequence: CASSRRGGQGAKTQYF. Written as DNA, the CDR3 is TGTGCCAGCAGCCGCCGTGGGGGACAGGGGGCGAAGACCCAGTACTTC.

This clonotype has a count of ten or more. The V gene is TRBV7-2, the J gene TRBJ2-7; no firm D call. V lost 5 bases and J 4 bases, leaving 9 bases between the germline ends. In germline, CDR1 is SGHTA, CDR2 FQGNSA. The CDR3 has 12 residues. The CDR3 DNA follows: TGTGCCAGCAGCCCCCTCGAATACGAGCAGTACTTC. Protein sequence: CASSPLEYEQYF.

This clonotype was detected ten times or more. The gene calls are TRBV20-1 and TRBJ2-2; maybe TRBD2 (6 bases). Germline V CDR1 and CDR2: DFQATT, SNEGSKA (reference sequence). V was clipped by 1 base and J by 6 bases, with 12 bases between them. This CDR3 spans 14 amino acids. CDR3 protein: CSARVRKRAGELFF. As DNA, the CDR3 is TGCAGTGCTAGAGTGAGGAAGCGGGCCGGGGAGCTGTTTTTT.

J is TRBJ1-2 and V is TRBV15; 8 bases line up with TRBD1. The CDR3 has 16 residues. With 0 bases clipped from V and 1 base from J, the junction kept 4 bases outside the gene matches. In germline, CDR1 is LNHNV, CDR2 YYDKDF (reference sequence). CDR3 coding DNA: TGTGCCACCAGCAGAGACCGGGACAGGCTTAACTATGGCTACACCTTC. As protein: CATSRDRDRLNYGYTF.

The rearrangement joins TRBV6-2 or TRBV6-3 to TRBJ2-1, with D possibly called TRBD1 or TRBD2 (6 bases each). Looked up from germline, CDR1 is MNHEY and CDR2 is SVGEGT. V lost 8 bases and J 6 bases, leaving 17 bases between the germline ends. The CDR3 sequence is 14 residues long. CDR3: CASVRGASSNEQFF. The CDR3 nucleotides are TGTGCCAGCGTAAGGGGGGCGTCGAGCAATGAGCAGTTCTTC.

This clonotype was seen only a few times. V gene TRBV20-1 combines with J gene TRBJ2-7; D call uncertain. With 1 base removed from V and 0 bases from J, the gap between germline ends came to 10 bases. Looked up from germline, CDR1 is DFQATT and CDR2 is SNEGSKA (reference sequence). CDR3 length: 14 amino acids. CDR3 DNA: TGCAGTGCTAGAGCGAAAGGGAACTCCTACGAGCAGTACTTC. Encoded protein: CSARAKGNSYEQYF.

This clonotype was counted between two and nine times. The chain couples TRBV10-2 to TRBJ1-3; 8 nucleotides agree with TRBD1. With 6 bases clipped from V and 2 bases from J, the junction kept 6 bases outside the gene matches. CDR3 length: 15 amino acids. Germline lookup yields CDR1 WSHSY and CDR2 SAAADI. CDR3 in DNA: TGCGCCAGCAGCGGCCCAGGGGGCCCTGGAAACACCATATATTTT. Translated, it gives CASSGPGGPGNTIYF.

This clonotype turned up a few times. The rearrangement links TRBV4-3 to TRBJ1-4, with 7 bases aligning to TRBD1. CDR3 length: 16 residues. Germline V gives CDR1 LGHNA, CDR2 YSLEER. The junction had 11 bases not matched to a gene; V was cut back by 3 bases and J by 7 bases. CDR3 nucleotides: TGCGCCAGCAGCCAGCACTACAGGGGAATCGGTGAAAAACTGTTTTTT. Protein: CASSQHYRGIGEKLFF.